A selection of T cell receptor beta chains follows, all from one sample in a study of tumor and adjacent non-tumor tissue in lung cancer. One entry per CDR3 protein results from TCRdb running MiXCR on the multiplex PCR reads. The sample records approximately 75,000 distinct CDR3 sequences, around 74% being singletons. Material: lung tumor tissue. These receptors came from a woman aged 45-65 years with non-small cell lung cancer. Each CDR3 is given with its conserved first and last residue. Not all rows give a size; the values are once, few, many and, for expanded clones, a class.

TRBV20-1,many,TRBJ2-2,CSAPRGTGELFF
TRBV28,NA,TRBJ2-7,CASRSRGFFEHYF
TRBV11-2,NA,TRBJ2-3,CVSSLGLPGDHTQYF
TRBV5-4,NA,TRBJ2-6,CACSLQGPGANVLTF
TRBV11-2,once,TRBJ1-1,CATNLLMLGTETFF
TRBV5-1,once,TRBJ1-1,CASGLGWARNTEAFF
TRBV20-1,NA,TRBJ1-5,CSDSGRGGRVGQLQHF
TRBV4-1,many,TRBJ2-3,CASSPSPAQQGPDTQYF
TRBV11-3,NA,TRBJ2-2,CTSSLAEGTGELFF
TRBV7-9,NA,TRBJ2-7,CAGSLTGTGSHEQYF
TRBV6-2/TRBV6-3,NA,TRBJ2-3,CASSMDSATDTQYF